This T cell receptor (beta chain) originates from a study of cytomegalovirus exposure and HLA in healthy donors. Study-level information: Early released data had tens of millions of unique TCRs, all coming from HLA-typed donors. General observations from the study: Of the V segments, some could not be distinguished, including TRBV6-2 and TRBV6-3, and were excluded. Productive status was seen about 90% or about 30% of the time for most TCR beta V segments in an earlier analysis.

The CDR3 covers 15 residues. Germline CDR1 SEHNR, CDR2 FQNEAQ (reference sequence). V lost 4 bases to trimming and J lost 2 bases; unmatched junction nucleotides: 6. PCR employed 60 Vbeta and 13 Jbeta primers. Per the study methods: As a later analysis found, there were 70 million to 100 million unique TCR beta chains, of which approximately 10 million were shared. The assay was immunoSEQ multiplex PCR, and TCRdb's table has in-frame clones only and misses some. D and trimming come from the DNA, and the V and J calls and clone size come from that table. This table holds more than 100,000 clones, approximately 79% found once. A remark on this clone: Its antigen is undetermined.

The J gene is TRBJ2-7, the V gene TRBV7-9; the match to TRBD2 covers 9 bases. Sample: PBMCs. The TCR was taken from a man aged 45-60 years in good health and CMV-seropositive. CDR3 residues: CASSSISGRTYEQYF. CDR3 DNA: TGTGCCAGCAGCTCCATCAGCGGGAGGACCTACGAGCAGTACTTC.